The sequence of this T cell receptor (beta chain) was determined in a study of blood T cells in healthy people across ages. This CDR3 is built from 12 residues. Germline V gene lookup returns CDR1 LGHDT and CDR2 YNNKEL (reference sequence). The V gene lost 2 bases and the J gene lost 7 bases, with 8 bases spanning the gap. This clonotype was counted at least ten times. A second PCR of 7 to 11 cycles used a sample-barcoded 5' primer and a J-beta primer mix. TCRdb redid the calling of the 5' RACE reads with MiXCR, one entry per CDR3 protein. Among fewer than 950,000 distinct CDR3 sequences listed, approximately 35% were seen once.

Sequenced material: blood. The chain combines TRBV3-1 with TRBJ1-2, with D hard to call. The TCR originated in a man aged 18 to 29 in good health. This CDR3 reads CASSQSTSGYTF. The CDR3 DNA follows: TGTGCCAGCAGCCAATCCACGAGTGGCTACACCTTC.